One and the same sample provided the 5 T cell receptor beta chains below, sequenced in a study of T cell changes during pregnancy in multiple sclerosis. The assay was immunoSEQ multiplex PCR, and TCRdb's table has in-frame clones only and misses some. The sample consists of more than 90,000 clones, around 92% of them appearing once. The starting material was peripheral blood, obtained in the second trimester of pregnancy. The receptors shown here come from a female donor with multiple sclerosis, enrolled in a pregnancy study.

The chain has TRBV9 and TRBJ2-5; D remains unclear. Germline values: CDR1 SGDLS, CDR2 YYNGEE. The V gene lost 1 base and the J gene lost 4 bases, with 14 bases spanning the gap. The CDR3 is 15 residues long. This chain's CDR3 is CASSVTPIGGETQYF. Here the CDR3 DNA reads TGTGCCAGCAGCGTAACCCCGATCGGTGGAGAGACCCAGTACTTC.

The table lists this clone with a few counts. The chain combines TRBV7-9 with TRBJ1-1; D unresolved. The CDR3 covers 12 residues. Germline CDR1 reads SEHNR; CDR2 reads FQNEAQ (reference sequence). Trimming pared 3 bases from V and 3 bases from J, leaving 5 bases between. DNA for the CDR3: TGTGCCAGCAGCTTCCGCGACACTGAAGCTTTCTTT. It yields the protein CASSFRDTEAFF.

The genes are TRBV9 and TRBJ2-5; the D gene is possibly TRBD1 (6 bases). The V and J ends lost 4 bases and 10 bases respectively, with 20 bases between them. This CDR3 is built from 14 residues. Germline assignment: CDR1 SGDLS and CDR2 YYNGEE. As DNA, the CDR3 is TGTGCCAGCAGCCCTAGTGCTACAGGGAAGGTCCAGTACTTC. Translating gives CASSPSATGKVQYF.

This chain links TRBV4-1 with TRBJ1-4; 8 positions agree with TRBD1. Germline V gene lookup returns CDR1 MGHRA and CDR2 YSYEKL. This CDR3 is built from 17 residues. With 2 bases clipped from V and 0 bases from J, the junction kept 5 bases outside the gene matches. The chain's CDR3 is CASSQLGQAATNEKLFF. The CDR3 nucleotides read TGCGCCAGCAGCCAACTGGGACAGGCTGCAACTAATGAAAAACTGTTTTTT.

This clone was seen a single time. The CDR3, as DNA: TGTGCCAGTAGTCCCGGGACTAGGGGGGCCGGGGAGCTGTTTTTT. Protein sequence: CASSPGTRGAGELFF. V usage is TRBV19 and J usage is TRBJ2-2; TRBD2 agrees at 8 bases. The trim removed 5 bases at V and 6 bases at J, leaving 8 bases unmatched. The CDR3 consists of 15 residues. Germline assignment: CDR1 LNHDA and CDR2 SQIVND (reference sequence).